The 32 T cell receptor beta chains below come from one sample, sequenced in a study of shared clonotypes between healthy human individuals. Sequencing was performed with immunoSEQ multiplex PCR; in TCRdb, only in-frame clones are kept and a portion is missing. Of millions of clones listed, 90% to 95% were seen once; the top ten hold around 1.7%. As defined, naive CD8 cells were CD45RO-negative and positively selected for CCR7, with terminally differentiated effector memory CD45RA+ cells excluded. The sample comprised naive CD8+ T cells from PBMCs. The receptors originated from a man between 18 and 29 years old in good health. Some clones in this sample may be carry-over from other donors' samples.

This clone has a single count. The rearrangement uses TRBV5-6 and TRBJ2-3; D tentatively fits TRBD1 or TRBD2 (5 bases each). V gave up 4 bases and J gave up 6 bases, with 24 bases separating them. CDR3 size: 17 residues. Germline-derived CDR1 and CDR2 are SGHDT and YYEEEE. The CDR3 loop is CASSLSRDRGWFDTQYF. CDR3 sequence (DNA): TGTGCCAGCAGCCTCTCCCGGGACCGAGGATGGTTCGATACGCAGTATTTT.

The V gene is TRBV6-5, the J gene TRBJ2-2; D is uncertain. Germline lookup yields CDR1 MNHEY and CDR2 SVGAGI. This CDR3 is built from 14 residues. V was cut by 0 bases and J by 6 bases, with 8 bases left in between. CDR3 sequence reads: CASSYSRQSGELFF. Here the CDR3 DNA reads TGTGCCAGCAGTTACTCCCGGCAGTCCGGGGAGCTGTTTTTT.

CDR3 sequence: CASRELDSYLPDTQYF. The CDR3 DNA follows: TGTGCCAGCAGGGAACTAGACAGTTATCTTCCAGATACGCAGTATTTT. This sequence joins TRBV6-1 and TRBJ2-3; the D gene could be TRBD1 or TRBD2 (5 bases each). The germline V gene encodes CDR1 MNHNS and CDR2 SASEGT. This CDR3 has 16 amino acids. The V end lost 6 bases, the J end lost 4 bases, and 20 bases lay between the germline ends.

This clone was recorded only once. The chain uses TRBV7-9 and TRBJ2-7, with 8 bases that match TRBD2. CDR3 length: 16 residues. Trimming cost V 1 base and J 2 bases; bases outside gene matches: 7. The germline gives CDR1 SEHNR, CDR2 FQNEAQ (reference sequence). The CDR3: CASSLEGGRTAYEQYF. CDR3 in DNA: TGTGCCAGCAGCTTAGAGGGCGGGAGGACGGCCTACGAGCAGTACTTC.

The chain couples TRBV27 to TRBJ1-1; D gene unclear. Trimming removed 0 bases at V and 10 bases at J, with 18 bases between. The CDR3 contains 15 residues. CDR1 and CDR2 (germline): MNHEY, SMNVEV (reference sequence). In nucleotides, the CDR3 is TGTGCCAGCAGTTTATCGGAGACCGGCAGGCTTCGAGCTTTCTTT. Encoded protein: CASSLSETGRLRAFF.

This clone was counted once. The genes are TRBV6-5 and TRBJ2-7; possibly TRBD2 for D (6 bases). The germline gives CDR1 MNHEY, CDR2 SVGAGI. CDR3 length equals 15 residues. The V end was cut by 2 bases, the J end by 3 bases, with 14 bases between. CDR3 sequence reads: CASSYVRGGGYEQYF. In nucleotides, the CDR3 is TGTGCCAGCAGTTACGTAAGGGGAGGCGGCTACGAGCAGTACTTC.

About this clone itself: Distinct nucleotide sequences in the sample also encode this CDR3. The chain joins TRBV6-5 to TRBJ2-7; tentatively, D is TRBD2 (5 bases). The V and J ends lost 2 bases and 6 bases respectively, with 11 bases between them. This CDR3 has 13 residues. Germline lookup yields CDR1 MNHEY and CDR2 SVGAGI. CDR3 sequence (DNA): TGTGCCAGCAGTTACGGTGGGAGCGGCGAGCAGTACTTC. Protein: CASSYGGSGEQYF.

The rearrangement uses TRBV7-9 and TRBJ2-5; tentatively, D is TRBD2 (6 bases). Deletions cut 5 bases from V and 1 base from J, with 11 bases between. The CDR3 extends over 14 amino acids. Germline CDR1 SEHNR, CDR2 FQNEAQ (reference sequence). The CDR3 sequence: CASSRREIQETQYF. The CDR3 bases are TGTGCCAGCAGCCGACGGGAGATCCAAGAGACCCAGTACTTC.

About this clone: Other nucleotide sequences in the sample specify the same CDR3. This chain joins TRBV5-6 and TRBJ2-7; 7 positions agree with TRBD2. The CDR3 spans 13 residues. The V and J ends lost 4 bases and 4 bases, in that order; junction bases with no gene match: 5. Germline V CDR1 and CDR2: SGHDT, YYEEEE. Written as DNA, the CDR3 is TGTGCCAGCAGCCTCGGAGCGGGGTACGAGCAGTACTTC. It encodes CASSLGAGYEQYF.

The chain recombines TRBV29-1 with TRBJ2-1, with D possibly TRBD1 on 6 matching bases. Germline V gives CDR1 SQVTM, CDR2 ANQGSEA. Deletions cut 7 bases from V and 0 bases from J, with 16 bases between. CDR3 length equals 15 residues. The CDR3 sequence is CSANRASSSYNEQFF. The CDR3 DNA reads as TGCAGCGCGAACAGGGCCTCGAGCTCCTACAATGAGCAGTTCTTC.

The chain employs TRBV27 and TRBJ1-2, with 10 bases that match TRBD1. The V and J ends lost 5 bases and 10 bases, in that order; junction bases with no gene match: 10. This CDR3 has 14 residues. Germline CDR1 MNHEY, CDR2 SMNVEV (reference sequence). The CDR3 DNA follows: TGTGCCAGCAGTGCTTTAACGGGACAGGGGAACTACACCTTC. This codes for CASSALTGQGNYTF.

This clone was detected once. The chain is built from TRBV7-3 and TRBJ2-1; D possibly uses TRBD1 or TRBD2 (5 bases each). Germline assignment: CDR1 SGHTA and CDR2 FQGTGA. Trimming stripped 2 bases from V and 2 bases from J, with 13 bases between. The CDR3 length is 16 residues. In DNA, the CDR3 is TGTGCCAGCAGCTTAGGTACGGGACGGCCCTACAATGAGCAGTTCTTC. This codes for CASSLGTGRPYNEQFF.

As for this clone: This sample includes further DNA sequences coding for the same CDR3. The V gene is TRBV27, the J gene TRBJ1-1; D perhaps matches TRBD1 (6 bases). The CDR3 runs to 13 residues. Germline lookup yields CDR1 MNHEY and CDR2 SMNVEV (reference sequence). V was pared by 5 bases and J by 1 base, with 8 bases between. The CDR3 region is CASSLTGNTEAFF. The CDR3 region has the DNA TGTGCCAGCAGTCTGACAGGGAACACTGAAGCTTTCTTT.

This clone was seen a single time. This sequence joins TRBV6-4 and TRBJ2-1; tentatively, D is TRBD2 (6 bases). Between the trimmed V and J ends, which lost 8 bases and 1 base, there was a span of 9 bases. The CDR3 extends over 13 amino acids. Germline assignment: CDR1 MRHNA and CDR2 SNTAGT. The CDR3: CASRGSSYNEQFF. For the CDR3, the DNA is TGTGCCAGCCGGGGGAGTTCCTACAATGAGCAGTTCTTC.

As regards this clone: This specimen includes other DNA sequences encoding the same CDR3. The chain links TRBV5-4 to TRBJ2-5; 14 bases are a match to TRBD2. Germline CDR1 reads SGHNT; CDR2 reads YYREEE (reference sequence). J gave up 5 bases and V 4 bases, and 4 bases lay outside the gene matches. The CDR3 runs to 15 residues. This CDR3 is CASSPGLAGGETQYF. In DNA form, the CDR3 reads TGTGCCAGCAGCCCCGGACTAGCGGGAGGCGAGACCCAGTACTTC.

This clone has only one observation. The V and J genes are TRBV11-2 and TRBJ2-1; 7 bases match TRBD2. Per germline, CDR1 SGHAT and CDR2 FQNNGV. The V segment lost 5 bases and the J segment 4 bases; nucleotides outside the gene matches: 8. The CDR3 totals 15 residues. For the CDR3, the DNA is TGTGCCAGCAGCCCACGACTAGCAGCTTACAATGAGCAGTTCTTC. It encodes CASSPRLAAYNEQFF.

The chain employs TRBV5-8 and TRBJ2-7, with unresolved D. In germline, CDR1 is SGHTS, CDR2 YDEGEE. CDR3 length: 15 amino acids. Deletions cut 2 bases from V and 7 bases from J, with 19 bases between. Written as DNA, the CDR3 is TGTGCCAGCAGCTTATTACGGTTCTCCGAAGGGGAGCAGTACTTC. Translation: CASSLLRFSEGEQYF.

V usage is TRBV6-4 and J usage is TRBJ2-1; possibly TRBD2 for D (6 bases). Between the trimmed V and J ends, which lost 8 bases and 7 bases, there was a span of 12 bases. Germline V lookup: CDR1 MRHNA, CDR2 SNTAGT. This CDR3 is built from 12 residues. The CDR3 sequence is CASLRGCNEQFF. The CDR3 DNA is TGTGCCAGCCTACGGGGGTGTAATGAGCAGTTCTTC.

V gene TRBV7-9 combines with J gene TRBJ1-5; a weak D match, TRBD1 (5 bases). Trimming took 5 bases from V and 4 from J, leaving 15 bases between them. The CDR3 extends over 15 amino acids. Per germline, CDR1 SEHNR and CDR2 FQNEAQ (reference sequence). The CDR3 coding sequence is TGTGCCAGCAGCCCCCAGGGCAGAACAAATCAGCCCCAGCATTTT. It is translated as CASSPQGRTNQPQHF.

The rearrangement joins TRBV29-1 to TRBJ2-1; no definite D call. Per germline, CDR1 SQVTM and CDR2 ANQGSEA. The CDR3 extends over 12 amino acids. Trimming removed 7 bases at V and 3 bases at J, with 10 bases between. The CDR3 coding sequence is TGCAGCGCCCCGACAAGCTACAATGAGCAGTTCTTC. Protein: CSAPTSYNEQFF.

The gene calls are TRBV15 and TRBJ1-4; no clear D gene. V shed 5 bases and J shed 5 bases, with 9 bases lying between them. Germline CDR1 is LNHNV and CDR2 is YYDKDF (reference sequence). The CDR3 runs 13 residues. As DNA, the CDR3 is TGTGCCACCAGCCAACGGAGGAATGAAAAACTGTTTTTT. It encodes CATSQRRNEKLFF. Based on the CDR3 plus reference TRBV15 and TRBJ1-4, the full variable domain is DAMVIQNPRYQVTQFGKPVTLSCSQTLNHNVMYWYQQKSSQAPKLLFHYYDKDFNNEADTPDNFQSRRPNTSFCFLDIRSPGLGDTAMYLCATSQRRNEKLFFGSGTQLSVL.

The chain carries TRBV7-2 and TRBJ2-7; 11 positions agree with TRBD2. This CDR3 contains 17 residues. J gave up 1 base and V 0 bases, and 5 bases lay outside the gene matches. The germline V gene has CDR1 SGHTA and CDR2 FQGNSA. The CDR3 region has the DNA TGTGCCAGCAGCTTAGCGACTAGCGGGATTATATCCTACGAGCAGTACTTC. Residues: CASSLATSGIISYEQYF.

The rearrangement uses TRBV19 and TRBJ2-7; possibly TRBD2 for D (6 bases). Germline loops: CDR1 LNHDA, CDR2 SQIVND (reference sequence). This CDR3 is 15 amino acids long. Trimming took off 3 bases at V and 5 bases at J, with 17 bases between the two ends. The CDR3 nucleotides are TGTGCCAGTAGTATCGGAGGGACCCCGCGAGACGAGCAGTACTTC. It specifies CASSIGGTPRDEQYF.

V and J are TRBV7-2 and TRBJ1-1; TRBD1 might be the D (5 bases). The CDR3 runs to 15 residues. Germline V gives CDR1 SGHTA, CDR2 FQGNSA. V was shortened by 1 base and J by 3 bases, with 12 bases between the two germline ends. The CDR3 here is CASSLGTLGDTEAFF. The CDR3 DNA follows: TGTGCCAGCAGCTTAGGAACCCTAGGGGACACTGAAGCTTTCTTT.

This sequence joins TRBV11-2 and TRBJ2-5; 7 bases line up with TRBD2. This CDR3 is 17 amino acids long. Germline V gene sequence: CDR1 SGHAT, CDR2 FQNNGV. Losses at the gene ends were 3 bases for V and 1 base for J; bases not matched to a gene: 11. The CDR3 spells CASSLGIGLAAQETQYF. CDR3 bases: TGTGCCAGCAGCTTGGGGATAGGGCTAGCGGCCCAAGAGACCCAGTACTTC.

V usage is TRBV30 and J usage is TRBJ1-2; D perhaps matches TRBD1 (5 bases). Germline-derived CDR1 and CDR2 are GTSNPN and SVGIG (reference sequence). V dropped 5 bases and J dropped 4 bases, with 5 bases sitting between them. CDR3 length equals 10 residues. The CDR3 DNA sequence: TGTGCCTGGGGGGCCTATGGCTACACCTTC. Protein sequence: CAWGAYGYTF.

The rearrangement links TRBV2 to TRBJ2-2; 7 bases are shared with TRBD1. Germline trimming cut 4 bases from V and 3 bases from J; bases unmatched to any gene: 5. This CDR3 region has 15 residues. The germline V gene has CDR1 SNHLY and CDR2 FYNNEI. The CDR3 nucleotides read TGTGCCAGCAGTGGGGAAGGGGGCGACACCGGGGAGCTGTTTTTT. It specifies CASSGEGGDTGELFF.

The CDR3 is CASSYAGTGQFF. CDR3 sequence (DNA): TGTGCCAGCAGTTATGCCGGGACTGGGCAGTTCTTC. The gene calls are TRBV6-7 and TRBJ2-1; D might be TRBD2 (6 bases). TRBV6-7 is an ORF, with its function uncertain. There are 12 residues in the CDR3. V lost 3 bases and J 12 bases, leaving 12 bases between the germline ends.

The gene calls are TRBV6-5 and TRBJ2-1; 7 bases line up with TRBD1. V lost 4 bases to trimming and J lost 0 bases; unmatched junction nucleotides: 6. Germline loops: CDR1 MNHEY, CDR2 SVGAGI. This CDR3 spans 16 amino acids. CDR3 in amino acids: CASSLQGMGSYNEQFF. As DNA, the CDR3 is TGTGCCAGCAGTTTACAGGGGATGGGCTCCTACAATGAGCAGTTCTTC.

CDR3 sequence (DNA): TGTGCCAGCACCAAATCCACTGGTTCGGGAGGACAGGGGGTTAGCGAGCAGTACTTC. The encoded protein is CASTKSTGSGGQGVSEQYF. This chain links TRBV5-5 with TRBJ2-7, with 10 positions matching TRBD1. Germline V gives CDR1 SGHKS, CDR2 YYEKEE (reference sequence). The J segment lost 6 bases and the V segment lost 6 bases, leaving 24 bases of the junction unmatched. The CDR3 spans 19 residues.

V and J are TRBV9 and TRBJ1-3; possible D gene TRBD1, 6 bases. This CDR3 contains 16 residues. In germline, CDR1 is SGDLS, CDR2 YYNGEE. Trimming pared 1 base from V and 0 bases from J, leaving 11 bases between. Here the CDR3 DNA reads TGTGCCAGCAGCGTACGAGGGGGAAGCTCTGGAAACACCATATATTTT. Translated: CASSVRGGSSGNTIYF.

This chain joins TRBV4-1 and TRBJ2-7; 8 bases align to TRBD2. V lost 1 base, J lost 2 bases, and 4 bases stayed unmatched. Per germline, CDR1 MGHRA and CDR2 YSYEKL. The CDR3 contains 15 residues. CDR3 DNA: TGCGCCAGCAGCCAAGCCGGGACTAGAGCCTACGAGCAGTACTTC. Its translation is CASSQAGTRAYEQYF.